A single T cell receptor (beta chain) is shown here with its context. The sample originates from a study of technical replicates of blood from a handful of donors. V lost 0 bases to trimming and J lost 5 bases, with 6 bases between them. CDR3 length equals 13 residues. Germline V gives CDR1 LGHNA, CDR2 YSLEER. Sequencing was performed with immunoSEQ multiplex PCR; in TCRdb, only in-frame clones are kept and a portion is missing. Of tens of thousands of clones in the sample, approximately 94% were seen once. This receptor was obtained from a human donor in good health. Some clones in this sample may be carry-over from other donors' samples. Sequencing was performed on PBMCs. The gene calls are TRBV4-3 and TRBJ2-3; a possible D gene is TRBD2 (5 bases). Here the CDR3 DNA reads TGCGCCAGCAGCCAAGACAGCGGAGATACGCAGTATTTT. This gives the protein CASSQDSGDTQYF.